This T cell receptor beta chain was obtained from a study of a mutant IDH1 vaccine in newly diagnosed glioma. Across the whole study: Sex distribution of treated patients was around 62% male and roughly 40% female; mean age was around 40 years.

The table came from immunoSEQ multiplex PCR; TCRdb's copy has only in-frame clones and leaves some out. The table records approximately 70,000 clones, around 79% of them present only once. Sample time point: baseline, week 1 (first vaccination visit). Noted treatment: pre-vaccination baseline after standard-of-care therapy. This clone was seen a handful of times. V gave up 4 bases and J gave up 7 bases; unmatched junction bases: 11. The CDR3 covers 16 residues. Per the germline V gene, CDR1 is SGHRS and CDR2 is YFSETQ. This sequence originates from a man between 45 and 60 years old with glioma. The V and J genes are TRBV5-1 and TRBJ2-2; 9 positions agree with TRBD1. The source was PBMCs, collected from a glioma patient treated with radiotherapy, temozolomide or both. CDR3 sequence reads: CASSRVGTGRSGELFF. The CDR3 bases are TGCGCCAGCAGCCGCGTGGGGACAGGGAGAAGCGGGGAGCTGTTTTTT. The variable domain in full, with the rest retrieved from reference TRBV5-1 and TRBJ2-2, is KAGVTQTPRYLIKTRGQQVTLSCSPISGHRSVSWYQQTPGQGLQFLFEYFSETQRNKGNFPGRFSGRQFSNSRSEMNVSTLELGDSALYLCASSRVGTGRSGELFFGEGSRLTVL.